This T cell receptor (beta chain) derives from a study of Tregs in tolerant kidney transplant recipients. Study-wide results and limits: Biological reproducibility was not directly addressed in this study. Expanding Tregs on activated donor B cells appeared to best identify donor-specific TCRbeta clones.

Concerning this clone itself: Its antigen remains unidentified.

The CDR3 is made up of 16 amino acids. Germline V gives CDR1 SEHNR, CDR2 FQNEAQ (reference sequence). Trimming removed 5 bases from V and 0 bases from J, with 14 bases in between. Some clones are missing from TCRdb's copy, which holds only in-frame ones; the method was immunoSEQ multiplex PCR. The sample yields about 240,000 clones, roughly 84% seen once. CD4+CD25+CD127- Tregs, CD4+CD25- non-Tregs, CD4 and CD8 cells were sorted. This chain uses TRBV7-9 with TRBJ1-3; D might be TRBD1 (6 bases). Source material: CD4+ T cells from blood. The sequence came from a human donor in good health. CDR3: CASSLSTGPSGNTIYF. The CDR3 DNA follows: TGTGCCAGCAGCCTATCCACAGGGCCCTCTGGAAACACCATATATTTT. The entire variable domain, with the rest obtained from reference TRBV7-9 and TRBJ1-3, is as follows: DTGVSQNPRHKITKRGQNVTFRCDPISEHNRLYWYRQTLGQGPEFLTYFQNEAQLEKSRLLSDRFSAERPKGSFSTLEIQRTEQGDSAMYLCASSLSTGPSGNTIYFGEGSWLTVV.